The entry that follows covers one TCR beta chain sequence. Its antigen is unidentified. Exclusion of patients followed from uncontrolled infection, other autoimmune disease, pregnancy or lactation. Germline loops: CDR1 DFQATT, CDR2 SNEGSKA (reference sequence). The CDR3 runs 13 residues. This specimen comes from a study of T cells in Graves' hyperthyroidism and ophthalmopathy. Study-wide findings and caveats: Ophthalmopathy, as predicted by the model, came a median 6.5 months after the prediction. Ophthalmopathy was distinguished from stable hyperthyroidism by 13 V-J signatures. Within blood appeared most thyroid clonotypes that had expanded above 0.001.

What was amplified from RNA transcripts were TCR beta CDR3 regions. The TCR CDR3 first-round RT-PCR relied on the HTBI primer set. TCRdb itself ran the multiplex PCR reads through MiXCR, one entry per CDR3 protein. The sample lists 350,000 or so distinct CDR3 sequences, roughly 23% occurring once. This sequence joins TRBV20-1 and TRBJ2-5; 9 nucleotides line up with TRBD1. The sequenced sample consisted of blood. The sequence came from a woman aged 50 to 60 with Graves' hyperthyroidism. The chain's CDR3 is CSLTGGGLETQYF. CDR3 sequence (DNA): TGCAGCTTAACAGGGGGCGGTTTGGAGACCCAGTACTTC.